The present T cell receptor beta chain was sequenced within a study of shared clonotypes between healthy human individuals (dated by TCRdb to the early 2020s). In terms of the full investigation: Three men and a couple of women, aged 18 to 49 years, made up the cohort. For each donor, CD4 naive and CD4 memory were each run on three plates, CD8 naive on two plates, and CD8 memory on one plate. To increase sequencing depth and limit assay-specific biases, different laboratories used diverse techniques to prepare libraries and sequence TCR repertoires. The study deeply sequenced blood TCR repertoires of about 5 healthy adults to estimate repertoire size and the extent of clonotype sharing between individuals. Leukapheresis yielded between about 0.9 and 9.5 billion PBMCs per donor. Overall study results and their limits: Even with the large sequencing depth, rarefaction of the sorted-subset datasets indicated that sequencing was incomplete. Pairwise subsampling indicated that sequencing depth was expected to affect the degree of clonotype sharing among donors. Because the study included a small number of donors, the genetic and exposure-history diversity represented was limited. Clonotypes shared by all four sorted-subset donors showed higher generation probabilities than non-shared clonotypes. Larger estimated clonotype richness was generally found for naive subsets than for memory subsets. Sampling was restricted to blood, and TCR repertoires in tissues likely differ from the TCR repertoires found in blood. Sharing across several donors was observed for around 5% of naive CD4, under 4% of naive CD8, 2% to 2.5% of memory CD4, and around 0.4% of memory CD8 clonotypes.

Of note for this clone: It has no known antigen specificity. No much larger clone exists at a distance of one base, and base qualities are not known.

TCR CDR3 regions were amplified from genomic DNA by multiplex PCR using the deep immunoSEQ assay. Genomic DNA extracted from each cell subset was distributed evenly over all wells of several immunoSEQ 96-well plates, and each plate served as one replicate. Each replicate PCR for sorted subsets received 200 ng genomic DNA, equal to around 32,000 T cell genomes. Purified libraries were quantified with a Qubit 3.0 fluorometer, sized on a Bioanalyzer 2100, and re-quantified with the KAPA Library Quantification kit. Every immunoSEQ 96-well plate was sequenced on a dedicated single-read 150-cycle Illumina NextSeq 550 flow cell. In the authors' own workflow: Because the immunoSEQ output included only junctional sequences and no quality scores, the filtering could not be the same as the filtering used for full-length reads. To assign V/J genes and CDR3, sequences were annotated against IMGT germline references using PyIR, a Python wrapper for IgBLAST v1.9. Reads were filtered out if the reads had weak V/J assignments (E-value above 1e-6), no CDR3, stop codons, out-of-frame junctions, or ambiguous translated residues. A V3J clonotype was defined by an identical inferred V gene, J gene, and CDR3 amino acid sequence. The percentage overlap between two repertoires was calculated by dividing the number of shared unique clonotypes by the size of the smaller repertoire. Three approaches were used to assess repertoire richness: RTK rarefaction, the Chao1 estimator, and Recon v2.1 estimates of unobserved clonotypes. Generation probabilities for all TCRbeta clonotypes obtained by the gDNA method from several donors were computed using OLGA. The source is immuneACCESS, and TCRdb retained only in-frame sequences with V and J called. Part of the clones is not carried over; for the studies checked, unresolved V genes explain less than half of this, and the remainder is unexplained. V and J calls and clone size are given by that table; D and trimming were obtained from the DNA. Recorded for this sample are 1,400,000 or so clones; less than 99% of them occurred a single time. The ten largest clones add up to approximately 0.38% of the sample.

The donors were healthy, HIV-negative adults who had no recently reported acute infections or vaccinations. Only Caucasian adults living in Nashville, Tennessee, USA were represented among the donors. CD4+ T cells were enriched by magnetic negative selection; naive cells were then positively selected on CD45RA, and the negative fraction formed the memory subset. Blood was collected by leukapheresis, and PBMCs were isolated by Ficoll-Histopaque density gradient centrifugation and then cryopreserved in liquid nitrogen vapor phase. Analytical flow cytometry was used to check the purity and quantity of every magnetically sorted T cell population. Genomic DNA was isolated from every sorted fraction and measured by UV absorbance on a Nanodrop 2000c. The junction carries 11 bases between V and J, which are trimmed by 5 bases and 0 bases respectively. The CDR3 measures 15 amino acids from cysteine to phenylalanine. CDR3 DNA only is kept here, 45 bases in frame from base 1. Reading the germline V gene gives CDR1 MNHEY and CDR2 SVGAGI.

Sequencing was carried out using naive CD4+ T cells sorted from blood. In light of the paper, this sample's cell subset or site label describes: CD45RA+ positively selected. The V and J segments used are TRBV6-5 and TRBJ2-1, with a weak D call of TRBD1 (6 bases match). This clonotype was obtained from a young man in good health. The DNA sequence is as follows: TGTGCCAGCAGTACACAGGGCCCCTCCTACAATGAGCAGTTCTTC. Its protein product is CASSTQGPSYNEQFF.